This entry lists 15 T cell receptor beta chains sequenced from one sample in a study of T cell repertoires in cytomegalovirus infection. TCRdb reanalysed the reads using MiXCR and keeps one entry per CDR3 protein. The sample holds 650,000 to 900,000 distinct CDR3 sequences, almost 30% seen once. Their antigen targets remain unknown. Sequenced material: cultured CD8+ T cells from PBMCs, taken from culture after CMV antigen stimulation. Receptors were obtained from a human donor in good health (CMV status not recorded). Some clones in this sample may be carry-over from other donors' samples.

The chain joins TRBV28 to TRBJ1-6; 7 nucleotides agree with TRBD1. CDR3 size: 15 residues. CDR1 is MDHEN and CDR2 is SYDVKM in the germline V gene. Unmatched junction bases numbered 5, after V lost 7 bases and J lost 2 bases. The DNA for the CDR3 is TGTGCCAGCACCTACGGGACAGCCTATAATTCACCCCTCCACTTT. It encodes CASTYGTAYNSPLHF.

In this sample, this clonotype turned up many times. The CDR3 bases are TGTGCCAGCAGCATAACAGGGTTGAATGAGCAGTTCTTC. It yields the protein CASSITGLNEQFF. J is TRBJ2-1 and V is TRBV7-6, with a tentative D call TRBD1 (6 bases). The CDR3 is 13 residues long. The ends were cut back, 5 bases at V and 7 bases at J, with 12 bases in the middle. Germline V lookup: CDR1 SGHVS, CDR2 FNYEAQ.

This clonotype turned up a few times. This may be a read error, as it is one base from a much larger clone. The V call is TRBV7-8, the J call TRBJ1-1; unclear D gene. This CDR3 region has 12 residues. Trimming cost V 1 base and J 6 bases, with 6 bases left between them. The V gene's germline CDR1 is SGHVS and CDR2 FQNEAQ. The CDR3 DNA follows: TGTGCCAGCAGCTTAGTGAGGGCTGAAGCTTTCTTT. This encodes CASSLVRAEAFF.

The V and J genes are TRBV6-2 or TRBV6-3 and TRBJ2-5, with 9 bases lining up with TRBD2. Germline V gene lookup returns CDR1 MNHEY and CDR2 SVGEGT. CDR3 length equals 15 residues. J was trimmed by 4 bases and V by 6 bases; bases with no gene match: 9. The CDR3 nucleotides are TGTGCCAGCAGCCATGCGGGGGGGCTAGGAGAGACCCAGTACTTC. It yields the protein CASSHAGGLGETQYF.

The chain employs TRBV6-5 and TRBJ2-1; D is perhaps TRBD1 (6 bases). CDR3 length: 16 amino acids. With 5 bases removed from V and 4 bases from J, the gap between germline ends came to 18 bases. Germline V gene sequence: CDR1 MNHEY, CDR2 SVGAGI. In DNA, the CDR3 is TGTGCCAGCAGTAACGGACAGAGACACCCATACAATGAGCAGTTCTTC. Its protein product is CASSNGQRHPYNEQFF.

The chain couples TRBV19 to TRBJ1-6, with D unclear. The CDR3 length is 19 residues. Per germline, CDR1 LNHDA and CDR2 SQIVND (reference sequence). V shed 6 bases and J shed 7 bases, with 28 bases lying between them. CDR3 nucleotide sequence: TGTGCCAGTAGAAAGGTCGTAGAATGGATGGTTCCTGGGAATTCACCCCTCCACTTT. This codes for CASRKVVEWMVPGNSPLHF. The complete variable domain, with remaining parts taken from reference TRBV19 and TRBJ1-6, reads DGGITQSPKYLFRKEGQNVTLSCEQNLNHDAMYWYRQDPGQGLRLIYYSQIVNDFQKGDIAEGYSVSREKKESFPLTVTSAQKNPTAFYLCASRKVVEWMVPGNSPLHFGNGTRLTVT.

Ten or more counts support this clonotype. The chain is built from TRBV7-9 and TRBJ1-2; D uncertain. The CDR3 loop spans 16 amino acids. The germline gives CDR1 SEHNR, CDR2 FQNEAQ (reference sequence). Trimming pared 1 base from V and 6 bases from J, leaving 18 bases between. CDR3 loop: CASSLVPGMNQDGYTF. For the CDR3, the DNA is TGTGCCAGCAGCTTAGTTCCGGGGATGAATCAGGATGGCTACACCTTC.

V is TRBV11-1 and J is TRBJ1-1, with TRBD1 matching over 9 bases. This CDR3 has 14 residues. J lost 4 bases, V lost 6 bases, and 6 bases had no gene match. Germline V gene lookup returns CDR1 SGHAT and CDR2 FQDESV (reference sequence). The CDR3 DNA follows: TGTGCCAGCAGAGATACAGGGGGCGGCACTGAAGCTTTCTTT. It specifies CASRDTGGGTEAFF. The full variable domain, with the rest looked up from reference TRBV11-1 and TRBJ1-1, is EAEVAQSPRYKITEKSQAVAFWCDPISGHATLYWYRQILGQGPELLVQFQDESVVDDSQLPKDRFSAERLKGVDSTLKIQPAELGDSAMYLCASRDTGGGTEAFFGQGTRLTVV.

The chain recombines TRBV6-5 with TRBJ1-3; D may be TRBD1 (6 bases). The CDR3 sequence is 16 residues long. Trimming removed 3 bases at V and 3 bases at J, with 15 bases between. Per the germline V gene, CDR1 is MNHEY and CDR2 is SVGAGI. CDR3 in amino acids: CASSYWGGGFGNTIYF. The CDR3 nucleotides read TGTGCCAGCAGTTATTGGGGGGGGGGCTTTGGAAACACCATATATTTT.

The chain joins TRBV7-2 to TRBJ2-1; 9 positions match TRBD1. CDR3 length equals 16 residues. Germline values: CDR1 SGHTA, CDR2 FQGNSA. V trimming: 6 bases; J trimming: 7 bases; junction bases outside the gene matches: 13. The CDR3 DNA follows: TGTGCCAGCAGGCCCCCGGGACAGGGCGGAAGGAATGAGCAGTTCTTC. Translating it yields CASRPPGQGGRNEQFF.

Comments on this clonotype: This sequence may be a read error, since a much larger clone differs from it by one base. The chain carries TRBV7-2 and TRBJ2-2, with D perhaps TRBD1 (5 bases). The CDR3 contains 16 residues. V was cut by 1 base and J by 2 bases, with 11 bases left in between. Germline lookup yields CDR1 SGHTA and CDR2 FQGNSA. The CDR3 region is CASSLVQDLNTGELFF. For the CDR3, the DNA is TGTGCCAGCAGCTTAGTACAGGACCTTAACACCGGGGAGCTGTTTTTT. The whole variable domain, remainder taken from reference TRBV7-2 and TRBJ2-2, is GAGVSQSPSNKVTEKGKDVELRCDPISGHTALYWYRQSLGQGLEFLIYFQGNSAPDKSGLPSDRFSAERTGGSVSTLTIQRTQQEDSAVYLCASSLVQDLNTGELFFGEGSRLTVL.

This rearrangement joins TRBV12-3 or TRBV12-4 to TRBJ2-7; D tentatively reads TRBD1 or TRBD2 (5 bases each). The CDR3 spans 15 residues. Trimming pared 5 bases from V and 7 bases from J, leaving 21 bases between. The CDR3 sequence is CASSITRDPTGEQYF. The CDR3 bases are TGTGCCAGCAGTATCACCCGGGACCCGACGGGGGAGCAGTACTTC.

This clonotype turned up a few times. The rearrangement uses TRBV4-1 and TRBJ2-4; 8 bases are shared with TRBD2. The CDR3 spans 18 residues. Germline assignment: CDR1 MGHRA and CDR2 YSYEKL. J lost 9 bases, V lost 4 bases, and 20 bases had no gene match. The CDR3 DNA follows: TGCGCCAGCAGCCCTCCCGAATTCGGGGGGGCGAGAGGTAGCATTCAGTACTTC. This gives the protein CASSPPEFGGARGSIQYF.

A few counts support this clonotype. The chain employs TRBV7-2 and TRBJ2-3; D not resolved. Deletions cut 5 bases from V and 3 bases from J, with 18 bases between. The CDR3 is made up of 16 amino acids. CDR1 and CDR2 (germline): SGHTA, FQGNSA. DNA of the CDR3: TGTGCCAGCAGCCTTGGTCGGTCACTCCGAACAGATACGCAGTATTTT. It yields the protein CASSLGRSLRTDTQYF.

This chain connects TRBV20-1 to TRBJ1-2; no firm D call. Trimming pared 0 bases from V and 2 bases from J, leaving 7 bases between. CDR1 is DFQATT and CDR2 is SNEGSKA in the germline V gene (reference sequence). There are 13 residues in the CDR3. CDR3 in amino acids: CSARDLNNYGYTF. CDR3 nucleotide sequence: TGCAGTGCTAGAGATTTGAACAACTATGGCTACACCTTC.